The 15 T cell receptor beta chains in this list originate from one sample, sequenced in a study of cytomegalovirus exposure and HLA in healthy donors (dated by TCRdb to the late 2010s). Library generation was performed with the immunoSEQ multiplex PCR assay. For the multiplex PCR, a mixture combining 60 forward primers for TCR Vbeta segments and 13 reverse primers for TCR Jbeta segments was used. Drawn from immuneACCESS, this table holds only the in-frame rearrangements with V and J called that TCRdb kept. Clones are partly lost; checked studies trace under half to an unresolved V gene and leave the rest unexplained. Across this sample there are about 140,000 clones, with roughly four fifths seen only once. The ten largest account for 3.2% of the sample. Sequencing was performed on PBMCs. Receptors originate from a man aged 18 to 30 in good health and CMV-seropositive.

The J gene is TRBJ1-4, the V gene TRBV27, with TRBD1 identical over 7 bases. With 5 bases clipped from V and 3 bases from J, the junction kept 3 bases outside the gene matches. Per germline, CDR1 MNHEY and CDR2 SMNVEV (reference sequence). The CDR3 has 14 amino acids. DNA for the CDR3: TGTGCCAGCAGTCATCAGGGGGCTAATGAAAAACTGTTTTTT. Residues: CASSHQGANEKLFF.

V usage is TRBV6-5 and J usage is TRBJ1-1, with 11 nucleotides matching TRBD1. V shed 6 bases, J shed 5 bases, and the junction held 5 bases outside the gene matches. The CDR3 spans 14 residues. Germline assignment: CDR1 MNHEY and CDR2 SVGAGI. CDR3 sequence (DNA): TGTGCCAGCAGCCCCGGGACAGGGGGTACTGAAGCTTTCTTT. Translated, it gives CASSPGTGGTEAFF.

CDR3: CASALLRGGETQYF. The CDR3 DNA reads TGCGCCAGCGCCTTATTGCGGGGTGGAGAGACCCAGTACTTC. V gene TRBV5-1 combines with J gene TRBJ2-5, with a possible D match to TRBD2 (6 bases). This CDR3 region has 14 residues. V lost 7 bases and J 4 bases, leaving 17 bases between the germline ends. Per the germline V gene, CDR1 is SGHRS and CDR2 is YFSETQ.

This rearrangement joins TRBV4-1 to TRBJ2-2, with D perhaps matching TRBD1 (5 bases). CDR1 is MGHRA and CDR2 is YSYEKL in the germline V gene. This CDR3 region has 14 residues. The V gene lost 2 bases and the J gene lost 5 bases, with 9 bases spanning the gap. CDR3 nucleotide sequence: TGCGCCAGCAGCCAACTCCCAGGGACCGGGGAGCTGTTTTTT. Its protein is CASSQLPGTGELFF.

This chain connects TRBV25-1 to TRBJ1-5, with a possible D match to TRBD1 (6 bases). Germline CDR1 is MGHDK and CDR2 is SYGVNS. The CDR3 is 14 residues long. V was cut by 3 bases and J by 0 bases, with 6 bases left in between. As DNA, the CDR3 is TGTGCCAGCAGTGAGACAGGTAGCAATCAGCCCCAGCATTTT. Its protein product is CASSETGSNQPQHF.

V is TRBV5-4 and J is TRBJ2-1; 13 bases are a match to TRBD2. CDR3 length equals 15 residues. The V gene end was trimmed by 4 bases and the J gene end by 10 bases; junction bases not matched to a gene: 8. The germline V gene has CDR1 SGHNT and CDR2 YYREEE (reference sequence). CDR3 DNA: TGTGCCAGCAGCGGTCGGACTAGCGGGAGTGGAGAGCAGTTCTTC. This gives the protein CASSGRTSGSGEQFF. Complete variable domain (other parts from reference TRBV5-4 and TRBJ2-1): ETGVTQSPTHLIKTRGQQVTLRCSSQSGHNTVSWYQQALGQGPQFIFQYYREEENGRGNFPPRFSGLQFPNYSSELNVNALELDDSALYLCASSGRTSGSGEQFFGPGTRLTVL.

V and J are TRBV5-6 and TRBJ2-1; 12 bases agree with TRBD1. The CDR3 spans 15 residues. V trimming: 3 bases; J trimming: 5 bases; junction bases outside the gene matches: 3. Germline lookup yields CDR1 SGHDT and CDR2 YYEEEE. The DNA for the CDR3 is TGTGCCAGCAGCTCCCGGGACAGGGGGCACAATGAGCAGTTCTTC. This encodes CASSSRDRGHNEQFF.

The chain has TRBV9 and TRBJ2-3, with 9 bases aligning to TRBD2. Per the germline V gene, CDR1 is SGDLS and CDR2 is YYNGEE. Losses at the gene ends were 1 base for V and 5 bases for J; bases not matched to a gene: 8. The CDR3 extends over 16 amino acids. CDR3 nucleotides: TGTGCCAGCAGCGTACGGGCGGGAGGGCCAGTAGATACGCAGTATTTT. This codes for CASSVRAGGPVDTQYF.

Here the CDR3 reads CASSLLQGGGYTF. CDR3 coding DNA: TGTGCCAGCAGCTTACTACAGGGTGGAGGCTACACCTTC. The J gene is TRBJ1-2, the V gene TRBV7-9, with D maybe TRBD1 (6 bases). Germline CDR1 reads SEHNR; CDR2 reads FQNEAQ (reference sequence). This CDR3 is built from 13 residues. V lost 2 bases and J 8 bases, leaving 12 bases between the germline ends.

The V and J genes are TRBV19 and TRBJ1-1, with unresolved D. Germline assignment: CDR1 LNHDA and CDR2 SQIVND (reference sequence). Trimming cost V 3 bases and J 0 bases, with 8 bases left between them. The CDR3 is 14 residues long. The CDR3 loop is CASSIGSVNTEAFF. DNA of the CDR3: TGTGCCAGTAGTATTGGCAGCGTGAACACTGAAGCTTTCTTT. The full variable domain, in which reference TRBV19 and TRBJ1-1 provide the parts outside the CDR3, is DGGITQSPKYLFRKEGQNVTLSCEQNLNHDAMYWYRQDPGQGLRLIYYSQIVNDFQKGDIAEGYSVSREKKESFPLTVTSAQKNPTAFYLCASSIGSVNTEAFFGQGTRLTVV.

The CDR3 DNA reads TGTGCCAGTAGTATGACGGCTAGCGGGGAAGATGAGCAGTACTTC. Its translation: CASSMTASGEDEQYF. This chain links TRBV19 with TRBJ2-7; TRBD2 agrees at 9 bases. The CDR3 runs 15 residues. Germline loops: CDR1 LNHDA, CDR2 SQIVND (reference sequence). The trim removed 3 bases at V and 7 bases at J, leaving 10 bases unmatched. The variable domain in full, with the rest retrieved from reference TRBV19 and TRBJ2-7, is DGGITQSPKYLFRKEGQNVTLSCEQNLNHDAMYWYRQDPGQGLRLIYYSQIVNDFQKGDIAEGYSVSREKKESFPLTVTSAQKNPTAFYLCASSMTASGEDEQYFGPGTRLTVT.

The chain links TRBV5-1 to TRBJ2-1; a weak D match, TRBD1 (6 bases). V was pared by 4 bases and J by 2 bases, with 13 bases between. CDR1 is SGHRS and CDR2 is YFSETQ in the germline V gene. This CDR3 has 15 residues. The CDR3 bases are TGCGCCAGCAGCCAACAGGGATCCCCCTACAATGAGCAGTTCTTC. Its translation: CASSQQGSPYNEQFF.

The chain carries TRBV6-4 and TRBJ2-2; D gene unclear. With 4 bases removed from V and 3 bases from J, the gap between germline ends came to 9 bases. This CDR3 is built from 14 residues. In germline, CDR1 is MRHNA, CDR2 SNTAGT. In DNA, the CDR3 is TGTGCCAGCAGTGTTGAAGCGTACACCGGGGAGCTGTTTTTT. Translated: CASSVEAYTGELFF.

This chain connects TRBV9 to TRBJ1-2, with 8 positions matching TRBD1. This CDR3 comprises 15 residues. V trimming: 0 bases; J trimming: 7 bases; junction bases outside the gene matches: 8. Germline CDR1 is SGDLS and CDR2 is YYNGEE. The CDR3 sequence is CASSVGTGSRRGYTF. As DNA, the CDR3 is TGTGCCAGCAGCGTAGGGACAGGGAGTCGGCGTGGCTACACCTTC.

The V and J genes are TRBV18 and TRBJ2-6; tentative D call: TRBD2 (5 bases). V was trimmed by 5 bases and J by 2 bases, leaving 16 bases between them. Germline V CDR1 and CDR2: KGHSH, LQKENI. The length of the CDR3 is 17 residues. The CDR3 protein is CASSLGLVGAGANVLTF. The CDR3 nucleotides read TGTGCCAGCTCATTGGGTCTCGTCGGGGCTGGGGCCAACGTCCTGACTTTC.